These 3 T cell receptor beta chains share one sample of origin, sequenced in a study of shared clonotypes between healthy human individuals. Some clones are missing from TCRdb's copy, which holds only in-frame ones; the method was immunoSEQ multiplex PCR. The data hold around 1,900,000 clones, with 93% observed a single time. Naive CD8 isolation took CD45RO-negative cells positively selected for CCR7 and excluded terminally differentiated effector memory CD45RA+ cells. Sequencing was performed on naive CD8+ T cells from PBMCs. The receptor source for this set is a man younger than 35 in good health. Some clones in this sample may be carry-over from other donors' samples.

The chain combines TRBV11-2 with TRBJ2-7, with 9 positions matching TRBD1. This CDR3 spans 15 amino acids. Germline V CDR1 and CDR2: SGHAT, FQNNGV. V gave up 5 bases and J gave up 6 bases; unmatched junction bases: 11. CDR3 region: CASSQTTGGGTEQYF. The DNA for the CDR3 is TGTGCCAGCAGCCAAACGACAGGGGGGGGAACCGAGCAGTACTTC.

This sequence joins TRBV28 and TRBJ1-1; D is possibly TRBD1 (5 bases). Between the trimmed V and J ends, which lost 6 bases and 1 base, there was a span of 12 bases. Germline lookup yields CDR1 MDHEN and CDR2 SYDVKM. The CDR3 has 14 residues. In nucleotides, the CDR3 is TGTGCCAGCAGCTCTGGGGCAGGGAACACTGAAGCTTTCTTT. As protein: CASSSGAGNTEAFF.

This chain connects TRBV6-6 to TRBJ1-2; D not certain. CDR1 and CDR2 (germline): MNHNY, SVGAGI (reference sequence). CDR3 size: 15 residues. V was trimmed by 0 bases and J by 5 bases, leaving 13 bases between them. This CDR3 is CASSYSEGLEYGYTF. The CDR3 DNA is TGTGCCAGCAGTTACTCAGAGGGCCTGGAGTATGGCTACACCTTC.